This T cell receptor beta chain is drawn from a study of technical replicates of blood from several donors. With V trimmed by 4 bases and J by 7 bases, 0 bases remained unmatched. The CDR3 loop spans 11 amino acids. The germline V gene has CDR1 SGHTA and CDR2 FQGTGA. Clones were sequenced by immunoSEQ multiplex PCR, and TCRdb holds only the in-frame ones, with some missing. The data hold approximately 70,000 clones, with 80% to 95% observed a single time. Material: T cells isolated from PBMCs. This chain connects TRBV7-3 to TRBJ2-5, with 7 bases that match TRBD2. The clonotype originates from a human donor in good health. As DNA, the CDR3 is TGTGCCAGCAGCTCGGGGGGGACCCAGTACTTC. Translation: CASSSGGTQYF.